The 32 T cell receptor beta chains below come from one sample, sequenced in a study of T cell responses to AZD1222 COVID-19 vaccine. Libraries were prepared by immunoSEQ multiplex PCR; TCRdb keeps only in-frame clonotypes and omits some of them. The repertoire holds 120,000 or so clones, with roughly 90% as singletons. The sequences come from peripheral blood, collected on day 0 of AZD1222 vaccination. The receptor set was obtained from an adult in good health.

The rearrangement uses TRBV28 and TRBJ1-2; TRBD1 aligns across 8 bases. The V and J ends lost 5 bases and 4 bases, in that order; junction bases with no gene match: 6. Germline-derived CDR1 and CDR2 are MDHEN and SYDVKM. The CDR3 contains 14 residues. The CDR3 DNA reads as TGTGCCAGCAGTCTGACAGGGGAGCTCTATGGCTACACCTTC. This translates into CASSLTGELYGYTF.

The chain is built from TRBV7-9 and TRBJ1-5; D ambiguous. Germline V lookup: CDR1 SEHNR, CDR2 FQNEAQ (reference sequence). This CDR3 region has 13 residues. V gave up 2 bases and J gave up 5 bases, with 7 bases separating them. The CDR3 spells CASSLTSDQPQHF. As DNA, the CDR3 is TGTGCCAGCAGCTTAACCTCGGATCAGCCCCAGCATTTT.

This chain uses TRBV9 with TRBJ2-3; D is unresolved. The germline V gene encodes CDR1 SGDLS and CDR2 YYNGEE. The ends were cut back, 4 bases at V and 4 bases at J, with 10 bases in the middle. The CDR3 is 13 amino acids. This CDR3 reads CASSLKGADTQYF. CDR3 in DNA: TGTGCCAGCAGCTTAAAAGGCGCAGATACGCAGTATTTT.

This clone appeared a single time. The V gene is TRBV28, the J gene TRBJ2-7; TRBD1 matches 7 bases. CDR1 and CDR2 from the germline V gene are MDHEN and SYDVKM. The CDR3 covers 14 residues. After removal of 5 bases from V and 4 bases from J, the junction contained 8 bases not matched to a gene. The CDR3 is CASSPQGSRYEQYF. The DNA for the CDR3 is TGTGCCAGCAGTCCACAGGGGAGTAGGTACGAGCAGTACTTC.

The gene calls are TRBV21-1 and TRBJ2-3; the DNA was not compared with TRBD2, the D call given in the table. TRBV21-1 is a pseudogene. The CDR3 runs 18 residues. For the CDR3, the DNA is TGTGCCAGCAGCAAGAACGGGTTCGGCACAACTAGCACAGATACGCAGTATTTT. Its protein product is CASSKNGFGTTSTDTQYF.

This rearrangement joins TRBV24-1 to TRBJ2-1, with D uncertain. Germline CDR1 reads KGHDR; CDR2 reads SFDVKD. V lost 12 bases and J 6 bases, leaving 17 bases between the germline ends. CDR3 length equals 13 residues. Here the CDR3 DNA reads TGTGCCGCCGCACCCGGAATTGGCAATGAGCAGTTCTTC. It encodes CAAAPGIGNEQFF.

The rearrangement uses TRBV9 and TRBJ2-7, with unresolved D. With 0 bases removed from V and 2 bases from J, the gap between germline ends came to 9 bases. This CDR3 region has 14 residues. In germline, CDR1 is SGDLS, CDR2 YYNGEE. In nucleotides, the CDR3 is TGTGCCAGCAGCGTAGCTACGGGCCCCTACGAGCAGTACTTC. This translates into CASSVATGPYEQYF.

The CDR3 spells CASSHRDYYNEQFF. CDR3 nucleotide sequence: TGTGCCAGCAGCCACCGGGACTACTACAATGAGCAGTTCTTC. This chain uses TRBV11-2 with TRBJ2-1, with TRBD2 matching over 7 bases. This CDR3 region has 14 residues. Germline V gene data show CDR1 as SGHAT and CDR2 as FQNNGV. The trim removed 5 bases at V and 3 bases at J, leaving 4 bases unmatched. The variable domain in full, with the rest retrieved from reference TRBV11-2 and TRBJ2-1, is EAGVAQSPRYKIIEKRQSVAFWCNPISGHATLYWYQQILGQGPKLLIQFQNNGVVDDSQLPKDRFSAERLKGVDSTLKIQPAKLEDSAVYLCASSHRDYYNEQFFGPGTRLTVL.

CDR3 DNA: TGTGCCAGCAGCGGCACCGGGACTAGCGGGACAGATACGCAGTATTTT. Its translation: CASSGTGTSGTDTQYF. The rearrangement uses TRBV2 and TRBJ2-3; 12 nucleotides agree with TRBD2. CDR3 size: 16 residues. V lost 6 bases and J lost 3; bases outside the gene matches: 7. Germline V CDR1 and CDR2: SNHLY, FYNNEI.

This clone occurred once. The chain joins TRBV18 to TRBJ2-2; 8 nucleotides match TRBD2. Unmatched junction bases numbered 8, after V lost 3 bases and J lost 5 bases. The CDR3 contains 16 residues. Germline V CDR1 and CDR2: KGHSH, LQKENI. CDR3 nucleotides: TGTGCCAGCTCACCCATCGCGGGGGGTGAGACCGGGGAGCTGTTTTTT. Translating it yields CASSPIAGGETGELFF.

The CDR3 here is CASSHQGFHEQYF. CDR3 nucleotide sequence: TGTGCCAGCAGCCATCAGGGTTTCCACGAGCAGTACTTC. J is TRBJ2-7 and V is TRBV7-9, with D possibly TRBD1 on 5 matching bases. V lost 5 bases and J lost 5, with 13 bases in between. CDR1 SEHNR and CDR2 FQNEAQ come from the germline V gene (reference sequence). This CDR3 is built from 13 residues. Filled out from reference TRBV7-9 and TRBJ2-7, the complete variable domain reads DTGVSQNPRHKITKRGQNVTFRCDPISEHNRLYWYRQTLGQGPEFLTYFQNEAQLEKSRLLSDRFSAERPKGSFSTLEIQRTEQGDSAMYLCASSHQGFHEQYFGPGTRLTVT.

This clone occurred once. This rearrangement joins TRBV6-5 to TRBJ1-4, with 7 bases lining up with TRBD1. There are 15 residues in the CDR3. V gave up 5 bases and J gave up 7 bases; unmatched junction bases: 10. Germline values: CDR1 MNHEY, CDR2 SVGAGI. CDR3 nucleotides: TGTGCCAGCAGTATTAACAGGGGAGGGGGTGAAAAACTGTTTTTT. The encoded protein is CASSINRGGGEKLFF.

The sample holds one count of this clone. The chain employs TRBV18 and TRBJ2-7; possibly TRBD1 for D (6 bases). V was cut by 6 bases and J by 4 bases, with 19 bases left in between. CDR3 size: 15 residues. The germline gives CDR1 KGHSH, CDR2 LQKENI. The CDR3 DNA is TGTGCCAGCTCTCCCGCCGGACAGCAAGGATACGAGCAGTACTTC. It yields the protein CASSPAGQQGYEQYF.

CDR3 DNA sequence: TGTGCCATCAGTGAGCTTGCTAGCTTCGACGAGCAGTACTTC. Its translation: CAISELASFDEQYF. The chain combines TRBV10-3 with TRBJ2-7; the D gene is possibly TRBD2 (5 bases). CDR3 length: 14 residues. V was pared by 2 bases and J by 5 bases, with 13 bases between. Germline CDR1 and CDR2: ENHRY and SYGVKD.

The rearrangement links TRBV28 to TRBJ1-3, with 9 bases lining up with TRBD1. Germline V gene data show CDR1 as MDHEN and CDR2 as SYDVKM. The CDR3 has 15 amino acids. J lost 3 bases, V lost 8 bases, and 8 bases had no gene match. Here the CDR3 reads CASRTGALGGNTIYF. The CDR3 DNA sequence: TGTGCCAGCCGGACAGGGGCTTTGGGTGGAAACACCATATATTTT.

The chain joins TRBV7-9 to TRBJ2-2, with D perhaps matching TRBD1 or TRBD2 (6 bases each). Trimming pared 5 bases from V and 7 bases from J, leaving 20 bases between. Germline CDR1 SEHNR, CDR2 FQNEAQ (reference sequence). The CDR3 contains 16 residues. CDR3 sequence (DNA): TGTGCCAGCAGCCCTCCGGTCGGGGGCTTAGGCGGGGAGCTGTTTTTT. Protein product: CASSPPVGGLGGELFF.

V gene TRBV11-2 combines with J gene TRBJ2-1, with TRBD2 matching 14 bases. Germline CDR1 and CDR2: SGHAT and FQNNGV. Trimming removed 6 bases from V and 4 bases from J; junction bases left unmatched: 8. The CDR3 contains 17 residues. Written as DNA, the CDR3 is TGTGCCAGCAGACCCCCGGGACTAGCGGGAGAGTACAATGAGCAGTTCTTC. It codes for CASRPPGLAGEYNEQFF.

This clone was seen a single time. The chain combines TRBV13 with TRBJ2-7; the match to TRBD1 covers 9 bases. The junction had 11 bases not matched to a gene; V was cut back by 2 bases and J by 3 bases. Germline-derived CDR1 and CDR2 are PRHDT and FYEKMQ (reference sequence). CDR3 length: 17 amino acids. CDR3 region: CASSLNTPDRGVYEQYF. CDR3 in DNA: TGTGCCAGCAGCTTAAATACCCCCGACAGGGGGGTCTACGAGCAGTACTTC.

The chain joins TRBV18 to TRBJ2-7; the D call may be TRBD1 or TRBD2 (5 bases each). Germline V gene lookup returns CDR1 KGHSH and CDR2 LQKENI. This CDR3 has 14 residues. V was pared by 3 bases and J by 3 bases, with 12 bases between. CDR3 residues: CASSPMGRGYEQYF. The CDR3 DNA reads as TGTGCCAGCTCACCGATGGGACGGGGCTACGAGCAGTACTTC.

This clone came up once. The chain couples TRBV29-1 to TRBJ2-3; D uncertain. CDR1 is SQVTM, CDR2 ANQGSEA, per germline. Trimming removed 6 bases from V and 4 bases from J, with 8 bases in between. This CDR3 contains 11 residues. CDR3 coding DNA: TGCAGCGTCCGTACGGCAGATACGCAGTATTTT. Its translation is CSVRTADTQYF.

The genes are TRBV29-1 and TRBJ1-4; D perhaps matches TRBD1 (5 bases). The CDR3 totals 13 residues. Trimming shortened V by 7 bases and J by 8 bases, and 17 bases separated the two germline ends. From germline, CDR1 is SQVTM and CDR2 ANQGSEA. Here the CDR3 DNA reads TGCAGCGCCAATCGGGGGGTTGGGGAAAAACTGTTTTTT. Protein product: CSANRGVGEKLFF.

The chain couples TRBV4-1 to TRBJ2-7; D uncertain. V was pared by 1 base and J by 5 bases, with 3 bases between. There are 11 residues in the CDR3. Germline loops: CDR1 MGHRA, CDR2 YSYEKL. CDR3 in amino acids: CASSQGNEQYF. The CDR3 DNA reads TGCGCCAGCAGCCAAGGGAACGAGCAGTACTTC.

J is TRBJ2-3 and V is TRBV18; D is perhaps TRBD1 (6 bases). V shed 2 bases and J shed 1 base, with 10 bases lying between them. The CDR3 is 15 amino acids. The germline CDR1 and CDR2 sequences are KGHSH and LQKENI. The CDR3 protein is CASSPRDIRTDTQYF. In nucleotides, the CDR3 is TGTGCCAGCTCACCAAGGGACATCCGCACAGATACGCAGTATTTT.

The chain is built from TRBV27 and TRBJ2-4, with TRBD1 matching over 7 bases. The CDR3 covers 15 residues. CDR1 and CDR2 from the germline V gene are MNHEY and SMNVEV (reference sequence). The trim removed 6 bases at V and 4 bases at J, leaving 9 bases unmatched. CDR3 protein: CASSIVGTVKNIQYF. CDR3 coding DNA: TGTGCCAGCAGCATCGTCGGGACAGTTAAAAACATTCAGTACTTC.

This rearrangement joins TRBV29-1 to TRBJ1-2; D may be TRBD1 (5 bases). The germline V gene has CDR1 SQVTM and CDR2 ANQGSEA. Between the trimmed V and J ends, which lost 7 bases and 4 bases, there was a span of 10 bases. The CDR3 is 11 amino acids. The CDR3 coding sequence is TGCAGCGCAGGGCGAAGCTATGGCTACACCTTC. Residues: CSAGRSYGYTF.

CDR3 nucleotides: TGTGCCAGCAGCTCGACGGGAGGTGGATACGAGCAGTACTTC. Protein product: CASSSTGGGYEQYF. The chain joins TRBV11-2 to TRBJ2-7, with 7 bases aligning to TRBD2. With V trimmed by 4 bases and J by 4 bases, 7 bases remained unmatched. The CDR3 is 14 amino acids. Germline CDR1 reads SGHAT; CDR2 reads FQNNGV.

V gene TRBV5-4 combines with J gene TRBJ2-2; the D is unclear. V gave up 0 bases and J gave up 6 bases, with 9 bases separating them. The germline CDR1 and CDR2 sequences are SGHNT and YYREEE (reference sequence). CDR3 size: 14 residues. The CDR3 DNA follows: TGTGCCAGCAGCTTGGTACTCCGTCCCGGGGAGCTGTTTTTT. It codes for CASSLVLRPGELFF.

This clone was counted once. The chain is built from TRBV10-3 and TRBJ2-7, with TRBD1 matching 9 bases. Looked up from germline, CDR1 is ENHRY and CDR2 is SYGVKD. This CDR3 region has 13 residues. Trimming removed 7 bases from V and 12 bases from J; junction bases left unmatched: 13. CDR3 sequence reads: CAIKAGTGFFPYF. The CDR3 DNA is TGTGCCATCAAGGCCGGGACAGGGTTTTTTCCGTACTTC.

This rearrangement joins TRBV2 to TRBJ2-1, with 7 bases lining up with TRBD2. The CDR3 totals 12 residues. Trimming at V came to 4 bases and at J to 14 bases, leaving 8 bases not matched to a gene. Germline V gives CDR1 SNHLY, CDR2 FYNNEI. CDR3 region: CASSGGGLREFF. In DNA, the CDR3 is TGTGCCAGCAGTGGGGGGGGTTTGCGGGAGTTCTTC.

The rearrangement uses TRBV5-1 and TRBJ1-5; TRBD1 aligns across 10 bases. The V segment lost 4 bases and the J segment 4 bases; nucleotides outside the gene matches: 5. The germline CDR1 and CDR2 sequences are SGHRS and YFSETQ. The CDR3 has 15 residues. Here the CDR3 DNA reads TGCGCCAGCAGCCCGGGACAGGGGAGAAATCAGCCCCAGCATTTT. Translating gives CASSPGQGRNQPQHF.

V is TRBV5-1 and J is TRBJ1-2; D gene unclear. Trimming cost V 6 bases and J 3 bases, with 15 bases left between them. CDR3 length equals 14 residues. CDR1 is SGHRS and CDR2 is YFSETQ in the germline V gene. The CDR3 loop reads CASKFDTEDYGYTF. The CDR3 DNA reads TGCGCCAGCAAATTTGACACAGAAGACTATGGCTACACCTTC.

The CDR3 here is CASSTGTISGANVLTF. The CDR3 DNA reads as TGCGCCAGCAGCACCGGGACAATCTCTGGGGCCAACGTCCTGACTTTC. The gene calls are TRBV5-1 and TRBJ2-6; D possibly corresponds to TRBD1 (6 bases). V was shortened by 4 bases and J by 0 bases, with 11 bases between the two germline ends. This CDR3 spans 16 amino acids. Germline lookup yields CDR1 SGHRS and CDR2 YFSETQ.